The 6 T cell receptor beta chains reported below all come from one sample, sequenced in a study of PD-L1 blockade in urothelial cancer. Indicated time point: pretreatment peripheral blood. Assay used: immunoSEQ multiplex PCR; TCRdb lists only in-frame clones, some missing. Seen here are tens of thousands of clones, roughly 82% observed once, and the top ten hold under 8%. The sequences come from PBMCs, collected around atezolizumab (anti-PD-L1) treatment. The receptors derive from a man aged 60-69 years with urothelial cancer.

V and J are TRBV7-8 and TRBJ2-2; TRBD1 agrees at 9 bases. The CDR3 contains 17 residues. Germline trimming cut 3 bases from V and 6 bases from J; bases unmatched to any gene: 11. Germline loops: CDR1 SGHVS, CDR2 FQNEAQ. The CDR3 DNA sequence: TGTGCCAGCAGCTTGACCATCCGGGACAGGGCGGCCGGGGAGCTGTTTTTT. Translation gives CASSLTIRDRAAGELFF.

The CDR3 protein is CATQEGGASGANVLTF. The CDR3 coding sequence is TGTGCCACCCAGGAGGGCGGGGCTTCTGGGGCCAACGTCCTGACTTTC. This chain uses TRBV28 with TRBJ2-6; possibly TRBD2 for D (6 bases). V was shortened by 10 bases and J by 1 base, with 17 bases between the two germline ends. Germline CDR1 and CDR2: MDHEN and SYDVKM. The CDR3 spans 16 residues.

This clone was observed a few times. The chain couples TRBV28 to TRBJ2-7, with TRBD1 matching over 9 bases. The CDR3 contains 13 residues. Germline lookup yields CDR1 MDHEN and CDR2 SYDVKM. Trimming removed 6 bases from V and 3 bases from J; junction bases left unmatched: 3. CDR3 coding DNA: TGTGCCAGCAGACAGACAGGGGGCTACGAGCAGTACTTC. Translation gives CASRQTGGYEQYF.

The rearrangement joins TRBV5-1 to TRBJ2-7; possibly TRBD1 for D (5 bases). Germline loops: CDR1 SGHRS, CDR2 YFSETQ. V was trimmed by 0 bases and J by 0 bases, leaving 10 bases between them. The CDR3 has 15 amino acids. The CDR3 nucleotides read TGCGCCAGCAGCTTGGTTGCAGGGTCCTCCTACGAGCAGTACTTC. Protein product: CASSLVAGSSYEQYF.

V usage is TRBV28 and J usage is TRBJ2-5, with 9 bases lining up with TRBD1. The CDR3 extends over 15 amino acids. Germline CDR1 reads MDHEN; CDR2 reads SYDVKM. V was pared by 2 bases and J by 4 bases, with 5 bases of the junction left unmatched. CDR3 DNA sequence: TGTGCCAGCAGTTTAGGGGACAGGGCGGGAGAGACCCAGTACTTC. Encoded protein: CASSLGDRAGETQYF.

This chain links TRBV19 with TRBJ2-5, with a weak D call TRBD1 (7 bases). Looked up from germline, CDR1 is LNHDA and CDR2 is SQIVND (reference sequence). The V gene lost 4 bases and the J gene lost 5 bases, with 14 bases spanning the gap. The CDR3 runs 14 residues. The CDR3 coding sequence is TGTGCCAGTAGTACTAGGGACAGCGGGGAGACCCAGTACTTC. It translates to CASSTRDSGETQYF. Drawing the rest from reference TRBV19 and TRBJ2-5, the complete variable domain is DGGITQSPKYLFRKEGQNVTLSCEQNLNHDAMYWYRQDPGQGLRLIYYSQIVNDFQKGDIAEGYSVSREKKESFPLTVTSAQKNPTAFYLCASSTRDSGETQYFGPGTRLLVL.